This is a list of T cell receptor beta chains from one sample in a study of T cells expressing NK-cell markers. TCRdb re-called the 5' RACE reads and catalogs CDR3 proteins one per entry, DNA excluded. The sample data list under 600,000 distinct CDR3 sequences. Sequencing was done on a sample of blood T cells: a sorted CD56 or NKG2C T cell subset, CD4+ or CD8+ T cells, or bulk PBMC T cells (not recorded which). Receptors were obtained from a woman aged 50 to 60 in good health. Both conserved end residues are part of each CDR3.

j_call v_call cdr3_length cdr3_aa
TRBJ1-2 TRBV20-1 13 CSARRGNDYGYTF
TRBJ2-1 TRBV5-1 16 CASSWGGLEGYNEQFF
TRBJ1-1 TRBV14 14 CASTTLSLPYEAFF
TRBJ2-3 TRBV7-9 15 CASSPEGISTDTQYF
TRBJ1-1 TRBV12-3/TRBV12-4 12 CASSLHLTEAFF
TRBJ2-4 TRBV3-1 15 CASRSPDRGQNIQYF
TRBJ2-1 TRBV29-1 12 CSVDRAPNEQFF
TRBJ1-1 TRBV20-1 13 CSASQVVNTEAFF
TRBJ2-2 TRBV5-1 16 CASSQNNPMNTGELFF
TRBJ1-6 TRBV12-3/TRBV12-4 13 CASSGTVNSPLHF
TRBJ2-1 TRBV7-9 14 CASSFQGKGNEQFF
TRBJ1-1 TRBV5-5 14 CASSLVDRDTEAFF
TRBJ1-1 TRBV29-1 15 CSVAGTGIKNTEAFF
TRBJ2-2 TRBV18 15 CASSPSAGGTGELFF
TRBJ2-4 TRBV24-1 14 CATSSGTIEGIQYF
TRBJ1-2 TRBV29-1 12 CSVATGSYGYTF
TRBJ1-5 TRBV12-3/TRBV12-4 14 CASTTGGSNQPQHF